Each of the 17 T cell receptor beta chains below was sequenced from the same sample in a study of early T cells in non-severe SARS-CoV-2 infection (dated by TCRdb to the early 2020s). Library method: 5' RACE. The sequencer was a NextSeq 500. In TCRdb, the public reads were trimmed at Q25 with fastp and aligned with MiXCR, with productive beta chains retained. Under each unique CDR3 protein, matching rows form one entry showing the most common genes and DNA. For this sample the table gives more than 35,000 distinct CDR3 sequences, of which approximately 10% were detected only once. The ten largest clones take up around a fifth of the sample. The sample was whole blood. Receptors were obtained from an adult who was a healthcare worker with PCR-confirmed SARS-CoV-2 infection or an uninfected control (not recorded which).

On this clonotype: One end of the junction fails to match germline, which may point to a read error. The genes are TRBV7-7 and TRBJ2-1, with TRBD2 matching over 10 bases. Per the germline V gene, CDR1 is SSHAT and CDR2 is FNYEAQ (reference sequence). The CDR3 extends over 15 amino acids. CDR3 sequence: CASSPTSGADNEQFF. The CDR3 nucleotides read TGTGCTAGCAGCCCCACTAGCGGGGCCGACAATGAGCAGTTCTTC. Looking up the rest from reference TRBV7-7 and TRBJ2-1 gives the full variable domain: GAGVSQSPRYKVTKRGQDVTLRCDPISSHATLYWYQQALGQGPEFLTYFNYEAQPDKSGLPSDRFSAERPEGSISTLTIQRTEQRDSAMYRCASSPTSGADNEQFFGPGTRLTVL.

This clonotype came up many times. In DNA, the CDR3 is TGTGCCAGCACAAGACAGGGAGGGTCTGGAAACACCATATATTTT. Amino acid sequence: CASTRQGGSGNTIYF. This chain joins TRBV12-3 or TRBV12-4 and TRBJ1-3; TRBD1 matches at 7 bases. Trimming at V came to 7 bases and at J to 1 base, leaving 7 bases not matched to a gene. CDR3 size: 15 residues.

Regarding this clonotype: One end of the junction is discordant with germline, which a read error may explain. The chain has TRBV18 and TRBJ1-1; no reliable D call. The CDR3 is made up of 12 amino acids. Germline CDR1 and CDR2: KGHSH and LQKENI. The CDR3 loop reads CASSPPNTEAFF. The CDR3 nucleotides are TGTGCCAGCTCCCCACCTAACACTGAAGCTTTCTTT.

The chain recombines TRBV4-1 with TRBJ2-3, with a weak D call TRBD1 (6 bases). Trimming stripped 4 bases from V and 14 bases from J, with 22 bases between. Looked up from germline, CDR1 is MGHRA and CDR2 is YSYEKL. The CDR3 sequence is 14 residues long. In nucleotides, the CDR3 is TGCGCCAGCAGCCCTTCGCCCGAGACTAACAGGGCGTATTTT. Encoded protein: CASSPSPETNRAYF.

This clonotype was seen repeatedly, ten times or more. The genes are TRBV14 and TRBJ2-5; 10 positions agree with TRBD1. V dropped 3 bases and J dropped 12; count of bases not matched to a gene: 7. CDR1 is SGHDN, CDR2 FVKESK, per germline. The CDR3 spans 13 residues. The CDR3 spells CASSHLPGQGKYF. DNA of the CDR3: TGTGCCAGCAGCCATCTCCCGGGACAGGGGAAGTACTTC.

This clonotype has more than one count but fewer than ten. CDR3 sequence (DNA): TGTGCCACCAGTGACACCACAGATACGCAGTATTTT. Translation gives CATSDTTDTQYF. The chain couples TRBV24-1 to TRBJ2-3; D is undetermined. V lost 4 bases and J 2 bases, leaving 3 bases between the germline ends. The CDR3 extends over 12 amino acids. Per germline, CDR1 KGHDR and CDR2 SFDVKD.

The V gene is TRBV29-1, the J gene TRBJ2-3; a possible D gene is TRBD1 (6 bases). V shed 6 bases and J shed 4 bases, with 14 bases lying between them. In germline, CDR1 is SQVTM, CDR2 ANQGSEA. The CDR3 length is 13 residues. CDR3 coding DNA: TGCAGCGTCCAGACAGGTTCTTCAGATACGCAGTATTTT. This translates into CSVQTGSSDTQYF.

The chain links TRBV28 to TRBJ1-1; 7 positions match TRBD1. The trim removed 3 bases at V and 4 bases at J, leaving 8 bases unmatched. The CDR3 contains 15 residues. In germline, CDR1 is MDHEN, CDR2 SYDVKM. The CDR3 nucleotides are TGTGCCAGCAGTTTTCGCACAGGGGTCGCCACTGAAGCTTTCTTT. Its protein product is CASSFRTGVATEAFF.

This clonotype was observed many times. The rearrangement uses TRBV11-2 and TRBJ1-2; the D is unclear. The CDR3 is made up of 14 amino acids. The V end lost 0 bases, the J end lost 3 bases, and 8 bases lay between the germline ends. From germline, CDR1 is SGHAT and CDR2 FQNNGV. CDR3 sequence (DNA): TGTGCCAGCAGCTTAGACGCCAGCGACTATGGCTACACCTTC. Translating it yields CASSLDASDYGYTF.

The chain recombines TRBV29-1 with TRBJ2-3; perhaps TRBD1 as D (6 bases). The V end was cut by 0 bases, the J end by 4 bases, with 8 bases between. The CDR3 is made up of 13 amino acids. CDR1 and CDR2 (germline): SQVTM, ANQGSEA. In DNA form, the CDR3 reads TGCAGCGTTGAAGAGGGGGCGGCAGATACGCAGTATTTT. Amino acids: CSVEEGAADTQYF.

The CDR3 loop reads CAISDNPYEQYF. CDR3 nucleotide sequence: TGTGCCATCAGTGACAACCCCTACGAGCAGTACTTC. The genes are TRBV10-3 and TRBJ2-7; D gene unclear. CDR3 length: 12 residues. Germline CDR1 reads ENHRY; CDR2 reads SYGVKD. V lost 3 bases and J lost 2, with 5 bases in between.

At least ten counts were recorded for this clonotype. The chain carries TRBV15 and TRBJ2-1; 12 positions agree with TRBD2. The V gene end was trimmed by 3 bases and the J gene end by 10 bases; junction bases not matched to a gene: 4. The CDR3 has 14 amino acids. In germline, CDR1 is LNHNV, CDR2 YYDKDF (reference sequence). The CDR3 coding sequence is TGTGCCACCAGCAGGGGACTAGCGGGTGGGGAGCAGTTCTTC. This encodes CATSRGLAGGEQFF.

The genes are TRBV27 and TRBJ2-3; D might be TRBD2 (6 bases). Between the trimmed V and J ends, which lost 0 bases and 9 bases, there was a span of 10 bases. CDR1 and CDR2 (germline): MNHEY, SMNVEV (reference sequence). The CDR3 spans 13 residues. CDR3 protein: CASSLSWGDTQYF. CDR3 nucleotides: TGTGCCAGCAGTTTATCGTGGGGGGACACGCAGTATTTT.

In this sample, this clonotype turned up a few times. This rearrangement joins TRBV5-1 to TRBJ1-2; D gene ambiguous. Germline lookup yields CDR1 SGHRS and CDR2 YFSETQ. The CDR3 is 12 residues long. Deletions cut 4 bases from V and 8 bases from J, with 12 bases between. The chain's CDR3 is CASSGTQRGYTF. CDR3 DNA sequence: TGCGCCAGCAGCGGAACCCAAAGGGGCTACACCTTC.

This clonotype was seen many times. The rearrangement links TRBV7-9 to TRBJ1-1; 8 bases fit TRBD1. Trimming took 0 bases from V and 8 from J; bases not matched to a gene: 2. Germline lookup yields CDR1 SEHNR and CDR2 FQNEAQ (reference sequence). The CDR3 runs to 13 residues. The DNA of the CDR3 is TGTGCCAGCAGCTTAGCGGACAGGGCGGAAGCTTTCTTT. It codes for CASSLADRAEAFF.

This clonotype has ten or more counts. The chain combines TRBV28 with TRBJ2-7, with TRBD2 identical over 10 bases. The CDR3 sequence is 15 residues long. With V trimmed by 4 bases and J by 7 bases, 10 bases remained unmatched. Germline values: CDR1 MDHEN, CDR2 SYDVKM. This CDR3 reads CASSSLAGAVREQYF. CDR3 DNA sequence: TGTGCCAGCAGTTCCCTAGCGGGAGCGGTAAGGGAGCAGTACTTC.

The genes are TRBV4-1 and TRBJ1-4; D gene ambiguous. The CDR3 has 15 residues. Per the germline V gene, CDR1 is MGHRA and CDR2 is YSYEKL. Trimming left V 2 bases short and J 5 bases short, with 12 bases between. The CDR3 reads CASSQIAGFNEKLFF. The CDR3 DNA reads as TGCGCCAGCAGCCAAATTGCGGGCTTCAATGAAAAACTGTTTTTT.